The 6 T cell receptor beta chains below all came from one sample that was sequenced in a study of shared clonotypes between healthy human individuals. Measured with immunoSEQ multiplex PCR; TCRdb has only the in-frame clones, and not every one. The table lists roughly 500,000 clones, around 85% of them singletons. Sequencing was carried out using PBMCs. The receptors were gathered from a woman between 40 and 50 years old in good health. Some clones in this sample may be carry-over from other donors' samples.

This chain connects TRBV7-9 to TRBJ2-3; D is ambiguous. V lost 5 bases to trimming and J lost 2 bases, with 14 bases between them. CDR1 and CDR2 from the germline V gene are SEHNR and FQNEAQ (reference sequence). The CDR3 has 15 amino acids. As DNA, the CDR3 is TGTGCCAGCAGCCAAGATCTGCGCCTCACAGATACGCAGTATTTT. Protein sequence: CASSQDLRLTDTQYF.

This clone was detected a few times. A much larger clone sits a single nucleotide away, making a read error possible. The chain joins TRBV10-3 to TRBJ2-5, with D tentatively TRBD2 (6 bases). CDR3 size: 13 residues. CDR1 and CDR2 from the germline V gene are ENHRY and SYGVKD. Here the CDR3 DNA reads TGTGCCATCCAGGCTAGCGTGCAAGGGACCCAGTACTTC. This gives the protein CAIQASVQGTQYF.

The chain links TRBV7-9 to TRBJ1-1; D remains ambiguous. Trimming pared 5 bases from V and 3 bases from J, leaving 7 bases between. CDR1 and CDR2 from the germline V gene are SEHNR and FQNEAQ (reference sequence). The length of the CDR3 is 12 residues. Written as DNA, the CDR3 is TGTGCCAGCAGCCTCGGGTACACTGAAGCTTTCTTT. Translating it yields CASSLGYTEAFF. Looking up the rest from reference TRBV7-9 and TRBJ1-1 gives the full variable domain: DTGVSQNPRHKITKRGQNVTFRCDPISEHNRLYWYRQTLGQGPEFLTYFQNEAQLEKSRLLSDRFSAERPKGSFSTLEIQRTEQGDSAMYLCASSLGYTEAFFGQGTRLTVV.

This rearrangement joins TRBV5-8 to TRBJ1-5; D might be TRBD1 (5 bases). Trimming took 4 bases from V and 6 from J, leaving 17 bases between them. Germline CDR1 reads SGHTS; CDR2 reads YDEGEE. The CDR3 totals 15 residues. CDR3 DNA: TGTGCCAGCAGCCCCGGACACCTTGGACGTCAGCCCCAGCATTTT. Translation gives CASSPGHLGRQPQHF.

V gene TRBV27 combines with J gene TRBJ2-1; 10 bases fit TRBD2. The CDR3 spans 16 residues. CDR1 is MNHEY and CDR2 is SMNVEV in the germline V gene (reference sequence). V was clipped by 7 bases and J by 9 bases; unmatched bases: 15. The CDR3 spells CASTQMAVAGGSEQFF. The CDR3 DNA is TGTGCCAGCACTCAAATGGCGGTAGCGGGAGGTAGTGAGCAGTTCTTC.

The rearrangement uses TRBV5-1 and TRBJ2-5; D remains unclear. Germline V gene lookup returns CDR1 SGHRS and CDR2 YFSETQ. V lost 3 bases and J lost 3, with 9 bases in between. The CDR3 has 13 amino acids. The CDR3 reads CASSSGAKETQYF. The CDR3 region has the DNA TGCGCCAGCAGCTCGGGTGCTAAAGAGACCCAGTACTTC. Filled out from reference TRBV5-1 and TRBJ2-5, the complete variable domain reads KAGVTQTPRYLIKTRGQQVTLSCSPISGHRSVSWYQQTPGQGLQFLFEYFSETQRNKGNFPGRFSGRQFSNSRSEMNVSTLELGDSALYLCASSSGAKETQYFGPGTRLLVL.